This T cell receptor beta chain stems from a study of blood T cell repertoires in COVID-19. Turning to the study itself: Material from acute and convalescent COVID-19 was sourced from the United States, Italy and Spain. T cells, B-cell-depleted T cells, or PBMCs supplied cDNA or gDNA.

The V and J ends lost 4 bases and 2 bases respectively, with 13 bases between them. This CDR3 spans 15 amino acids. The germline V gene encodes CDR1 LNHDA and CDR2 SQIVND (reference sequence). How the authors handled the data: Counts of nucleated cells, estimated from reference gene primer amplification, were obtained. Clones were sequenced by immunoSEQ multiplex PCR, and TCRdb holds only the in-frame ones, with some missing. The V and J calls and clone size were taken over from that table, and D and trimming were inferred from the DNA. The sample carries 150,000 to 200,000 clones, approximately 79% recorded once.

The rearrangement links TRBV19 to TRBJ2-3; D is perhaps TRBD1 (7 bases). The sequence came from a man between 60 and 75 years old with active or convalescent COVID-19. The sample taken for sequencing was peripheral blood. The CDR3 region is CASSTAGQYTDTQYF. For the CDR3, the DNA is TGTGCCAGTAGTACCGCGGGACAGTACACAGATACGCAGTATTTT.